This T cell receptor (beta chain) is drawn from a study of CD8 T cells in Susac syndrome. V trimming: 4 bases; J trimming: 5 bases; junction bases outside the gene matches: 8. The CDR3 runs 14 residues. Germline-derived CDR1 and CDR2 are SGHVS and FQNEAQ. An input of about 0.5 to 1 ug of RNA was subjected to reverse transcription using random hexamers. Using its own MiXCR run on the immunoSEQ multiplex PCR reads, TCRdb lists one record per CDR3 protein. The sample has almost 450,000 distinct CDR3 sequences; more than 70% are singletons. This rearrangement joins TRBV7-8 to TRBJ2-7; 7 bases map to TRBD1. The receptor was derived from a human donor with multiple sclerosis. Sequenced input: CD8+ T cells from PBMCs. CDR3 sequence: CASSSSTGFDEQYF. DNA of the CDR3: TGTGCCAGCAGCTCCTCGACAGGGTTTGACGAGCAGTACTTC.